This TCR beta chain was captured by sequencing in a study of beta chain features in type 1 diabetes. Notes on the study in general: In the patient group, naive, central memory and Treg TCRB repertoires seemed more alike than in the healthy donor group. There was no resolution here of whether HLA type influences TCRB rearrangement.

Expressed TCRB transcripts got sequenced, as all isolated RNA was reverse transcribed. Sequencing used immunoSEQ multiplex PCR; TCRdb keeps in-frame clones, though not all of them. The sample has 900,000 or so clones, 15% to 20% seen once. This clone has a handful of counts. Antigen: not known. A CD45RO/CCR7/CD25/CD127/CD95/CD27 panel sorted naive, central memory, regulatory and stem cell-like memory CD4+ cells. CDR1 and CDR2 (germline): MGHDK, SYGVNS. Trimming took 6 bases from V and 6 from J, leaving 15 bases between them. The CDR3 loop spans 13 amino acids. The rearrangement links TRBV25-1 to TRBJ2-7; D might be TRBD1 (5 bases). This sequence originates from a woman younger than 35 in good health. Sequencing was performed on naive CD4+ T cells from blood. The CDR3 protein is CASSQGRMAEQYF. CDR3 DNA sequence: TGTGCCAGCAGCCAGGGCAGGATGGCCGAGCAGTACTTC.